The next 26 T cell receptor beta chains were all read from a single sample in a study of shared clonotypes between healthy human individuals. Produced via immunoSEQ multiplex PCR; TCRdb's table is partial and in-frame only. The sample has about 2.1 million clones; just under 95% are singletons. Terminally differentiated effector memory CD45RA+ cells were left out of the naive CD8 fraction, which was CD45RO-negative and positively selected for CCR7. The source material was naive CD8+ T cells from PBMCs. All receptors come from a man aged 18 to 30 in good health. Some clones in this sample may be carry-over from other donors' samples.

This chain joins TRBV11-2 and TRBJ1-2, with a weak D call TRBD1 (5 bases). V gave up 2 bases and J gave up 5 bases, with 15 bases separating them. The length of the CDR3 is 15 residues. Germline V gives CDR1 SGHAT, CDR2 FQNNGV. The CDR3 is CASSLSLGWGYGYTF. In DNA form, the CDR3 reads TGTGCCAGCAGCTTAAGTTTAGGGTGGGGGTATGGCTACACCTTC.

This chain links TRBV28 with TRBJ1-2; 9 bases map to TRBD1. Germline loops: CDR1 MDHEN, CDR2 SYDVKM. This CDR3 comprises 18 residues. V trimming: 5 bases; J trimming: 4 bases; junction bases outside the gene matches: 17. CDR3 loop: CASSRPRTGAPRSYGYTF. The CDR3 coding sequence is TGTGCCAGCAGTCGCCCCCGGACAGGGGCCCCGAGGAGCTATGGCTACACCTTC.

V usage is TRBV27 and J usage is TRBJ2-7; D is perhaps TRBD1 (5 bases). CDR1 is MNHEY, CDR2 SMNVEV, per germline (reference sequence). V was cut by 5 bases and J by 2 bases, with 16 bases left in between. This CDR3 contains 15 residues. The DNA of the CDR3 is TGTGCCAGCAGTCCAAGGGCCAGGGCCCCCTACGAGCAGTACTTC. Amino acids: CASSPRARAPYEQYF.

The gene calls are TRBV6-5 and TRBJ2-7; D tentatively fits TRBD1 or TRBD2 (6 bases each). V lost 2 bases and J 5 bases, leaving 13 bases between the germline ends. This CDR3 has 14 residues. Germline assignment: CDR1 MNHEY and CDR2 SVGAGI. The DNA for the CDR3 is TGTGCCAGCAGTTACGGGTCGGGGGCTGACGAGCAGTACTTC. Protein product: CASSYGSGADEQYF.

Turning to this clone: The CDR3 does not close with the conserved phenylalanine or tryptophan, likely indicating a read error. The DNA is omitted, as the CDR3 cannot be located on it reliably, and the CDR3 follows TCRdb's listing. V usage is TRBV19 and J usage is TRBJ1-1. Germline V gene sequence: CDR1 LNHDA, CDR2 SQIVND (reference sequence). The length of the CDR3 is 12 amino acids, counting both ends. The CDR3 is CASSIASEFRTS.

The V call is TRBV7-2, the J call TRBJ1-2, with unresolved D. The CDR3 is made up of 15 amino acids. Deletions cut 3 bases from V and 3 bases from J, with 14 bases between. Germline V CDR1 and CDR2: SGHTA, FQGNSA. The DNA for the CDR3 is TGTGCCAGCAGCTTCACTCCTAGATGGGACTATGGCTACACCTTC. Protein sequence: CASSFTPRWDYGYTF.

The genes are TRBV19 and TRBJ1-1; D is possibly TRBD1 (6 bases). The CDR3 sequence is 17 residues long. Between the trimmed V and J ends, which lost 3 bases and 0 bases, there was a span of 17 bases. The germline CDR1 and CDR2 sequences are LNHDA and SQIVND (reference sequence). CDR3 amino acids: CASSIGQTRGVNTEAFF. CDR3 in DNA: TGTGCCAGTAGTATTGGACAGACTCGAGGAGTGAACACTGAAGCTTTCTTT.

With regard to this clone: The sample has other DNA sequences that encode this CDR3 too. The chain combines TRBV7-9 with TRBJ2-3; D is ambiguous. Germline loops: CDR1 SEHNR, CDR2 FQNEAQ (reference sequence). This CDR3 has 12 residues. Trimming removed 1 base at V and 6 bases at J, with 5 bases between. The CDR3 DNA reads TGTGCCAGCAGCTTAGGGGCGGATACGCAGTATTTT. It specifies CASSLGADTQYF.

The J gene is TRBJ2-7, the V gene TRBV7-6, with 9 bases identical to TRBD2. The V gene end was trimmed by 5 bases and the J gene end by 6 bases; junction bases not matched to a gene: 11. This CDR3 has 15 amino acids. Germline V CDR1 and CDR2: SGHVS, FNYEAQ. CDR3 residues: CASSPRLADDPEQYF. CDR3 bases: TGTGCCAGCAGCCCCAGACTAGCGGACGACCCCGAGCAGTACTTC.

The V call is TRBV11-2, the J call TRBJ2-7; 8 nucleotides agree with TRBD1. V gave up 5 bases and J gave up 0 bases; unmatched junction bases: 6. CDR1 is SGHAT, CDR2 FQNNGV, per germline. The CDR3 runs 15 residues. The CDR3 DNA follows: TGTGCCAGCAGCCCACGGACAGGGAGCTCCTACGAGCAGTACTTC. Translated, it gives CASSPRTGSSYEQYF.

J is TRBJ2-7 and V is TRBV4-2; D may be TRBD1 (6 bases). The germline V gene encodes CDR1 LGHNA and CDR2 YNFKEQ. The length of the CDR3 is 16 residues. The germline V and J ends were trimmed by 0 bases and 3 bases, with 15 bases remaining between them. The CDR3 is CASSQDSGDRSYEQYF. In nucleotides, the CDR3 is TGTGCCAGCAGCCAAGATTCAGGAGACAGGAGCTACGAGCAGTACTTC.

The chain links TRBV7-8 to TRBJ2-3, with D hard to call. Germline V gives CDR1 SGHVS, CDR2 FQNEAQ. The CDR3 is 12 amino acids. Trimming took 5 bases from V and 5 from J, leaving 8 bases between them. CDR3 loop: CASSPLRDTQYF. The DNA of the CDR3 is TGTGCCAGCAGCCCACTAAGAGATACGCAGTATTTT.

The V gene is TRBV7-6, the J gene TRBJ2-3, with D perhaps matching TRBD2 (7 bases). Germline CDR1 and CDR2: SGHVS and FNYEAQ. V dropped 2 bases and J dropped 1 base, with 13 bases sitting between them. This CDR3 spans 16 amino acids. CDR3 loop: CASSLSREGGTDTQYF. Written as DNA, the CDR3 is TGTGCCAGCAGCTTATCAAGGGAGGGGGGCACAGATACGCAGTATTTT.

The chain employs TRBV29-1 and TRBJ2-1; D possibly corresponds to TRBD2 (5 bases). Per germline, CDR1 SQVTM and CDR2 ANQGSEA. The ends were cut back, 3 bases at V and 0 bases at J, with 15 bases in the middle. The CDR3 has 16 amino acids. The CDR3, as DNA: TGCAGCGTTGAGATTGGCGGGCCGAGCTCCTACAATGAGCAGTTCTTC. Its translation is CSVEIGGPSSYNEQFF.

The chain uses TRBV4-1 and TRBJ2-1; D is uncertain. This CDR3 has 11 amino acids. Trimming removed 1 base at V and 6 bases at J, with 1 base between. The V gene's germline CDR1 is MGHRA and CDR2 YSYEKL. DNA for the CDR3: TGCGCCAGCAGCCAAGTCAATGAGCAGTTCTTC. Protein sequence: CASSQVNEQFF.

The chain uses TRBV15 and TRBJ2-3; tentatively, D is TRBD2 (5 bases). This CDR3 is built from 15 residues. The germline V gene has CDR1 LNHNV and CDR2 YYDKDF (reference sequence). Between the trimmed V and J ends, which lost 2 bases and 2 bases, there was a span of 11 bases. The CDR3 coding sequence is TGTGCCACCAGCAGATTTGGGAGCACCACAGATACGCAGTATTTT. As protein: CATSRFGSTTDTQYF.

The chain has TRBV5-6 and TRBJ1-2; possibly TRBD1 for D (6 bases). Looked up from germline, CDR1 is SGHDT and CDR2 is YYEEEE. The CDR3 is made up of 14 amino acids. Trimming left V 0 bases short and J 4 bases short, with 10 bases between. The CDR3 sequence is CASSLGTAVYGYTF. The CDR3 DNA reads TGTGCCAGCAGCTTGGGGACAGCCGTCTATGGCTACACCTTC. Complete variable domain (other parts from reference TRBV5-6 and TRBJ1-2): DAGVTQSPTHLIKTRGQQVTLRCSPKSGHDTVSWYQQALGQGPQFIFQYYEEEERQRGNFPDRFSGHQFPNYSSELNVNALLLGDSALYLCASSLGTAVYGYTFGSGTRLTVV.

This clone was recorded once. The genes are TRBV4-2 and TRBJ2-7, with 9 bases aligning to TRBD2. The CDR3 extends over 15 amino acids. V shed 4 bases, J shed 6 bases, and the junction held 10 bases outside the gene matches. Germline values: CDR1 LGHNA, CDR2 YNFKEQ. The CDR3, as DNA: TGTGCCAGCAGCCCTGGGCCGGGACTAGCCGGCGAGCAGTACTTC. This encodes CASSPGPGLAGEQYF.

The genes are TRBV20-1 and TRBJ1-1, with unresolved D. V was trimmed by 4 bases and J by 4 bases, leaving 7 bases between them. Germline CDR1 DFQATT, CDR2 SNEGSKA (reference sequence). The CDR3 length is 11 residues. Here the CDR3 reads CSAIQGTEAFF. The CDR3 DNA follows: TGCAGTGCTATCCAAGGCACTGAAGCTTTCTTT.

Regarding this clone: Within the sample, other DNA sequences also encode this same CDR3. The chain links TRBV27 to TRBJ2-1; 10 nucleotides line up with TRBD2. The trim removed 5 bases at V and 4 bases at J, leaving 5 bases unmatched. Germline CDR1 and CDR2: MNHEY and SMNVEV (reference sequence). The CDR3 consists of 15 residues. CDR3 in DNA: TGTGCCAGCAGTCTCGGGACTAGCGCTTACAATGAGCAGTTCTTC. Translation gives CASSLGTSAYNEQFF.

V is TRBV11-2 and J is TRBJ2-1; 9 nucleotides agree with TRBD2. The germline gives CDR1 SGHAT, CDR2 FQNNGV. The CDR3 is made up of 16 amino acids. V dropped 2 bases and J dropped 2; count of bases not matched to a gene: 4. The CDR3 reads CASSLILAGTYNEQFF. The DNA of the CDR3 is TGTGCCAGCAGCTTAATCCTAGCGGGGACCTACAATGAGCAGTTCTTC. The complete variable domain, with remaining parts taken from reference TRBV11-2 and TRBJ2-1, reads EAGVAQSPRYKIIEKRQSVAFWCNPISGHATLYWYQQILGQGPKLLIQFQNNGVVDDSQLPKDRFSAERLKGVDSTLKIQPAKLEDSAVYLCASSLILAGTYNEQFFGPGTRLTVL.

As for this clone: The junction differs from germline at one of its ends, possibly a read error. This sample also contains other DNA sequences that code for the same CDR3. This chain joins TRBV15 and TRBJ2-7, with TRBD2 matching 11 bases. Germline CDR1 and CDR2: LNHNV and YYDKDF (reference sequence). The CDR3 has 17 residues. CDR3 residues: CATSSPPTSGSYYEQYF. The CDR3 DNA sequence: TGTGCTACCAGCTCCCCCCCTACTAGCGGGAGCTATTACGAGCAGTACTTC. The entire variable domain, with the rest obtained from reference TRBV15 and TRBJ2-7, is as follows: DAMVIQNPRYQVTQFGKPVTLSCSQTLNHNVMYWYQQKSSQAPKLLFHYYDKDFNNEADTPDNFQSRRPNTSFCFLDIRSPGLGDTAMYLCATSSPPTSGSYYEQYFGPGTRLTVT.

This chain connects TRBV20-1 to TRBJ2-7, with no clear D. Germline loops: CDR1 DFQATT, CDR2 SNEGSKA (reference sequence). The CDR3 length is 11 residues. The V end was cut by 3 bases, the J end by 4 bases, with 7 bases between. CDR3 in amino acids: CSASWGYEQYF. Written as DNA, the CDR3 is TGCAGTGCTAGTTGGGGTTACGAGCAGTACTTC.

The V call is TRBV10-3, the J call TRBJ2-1; 15 bases line up with TRBD2. CDR3 length: 18 amino acids. V lost 5 bases, J lost 4 bases, and 9 bases stayed unmatched. CDR1 ENHRY and CDR2 SYGVKD come from the germline V gene. Here the CDR3 DNA reads TGTGCCATCAGTTGGACTAGCGGGAGGGCCCCACTTTACAATGAGCAGTTCTTC. Translated, it gives CAISWTSGRAPLYNEQFF.

This chain joins TRBV28 and TRBJ1-4; 8 bases match TRBD1. Germline-derived CDR1 and CDR2 are MDHEN and SYDVKM. The V and J ends lost 5 bases and 8 bases, in that order; junction bases with no gene match: 7. The CDR3 loop spans 14 amino acids. The CDR3 here is CASSDRGFKEKLFF. DNA of the CDR3: TGTGCCAGCAGTGACAGGGGTTTTAAGGAAAAACTGTTTTTT.

The chain carries TRBV11-2 and TRBJ1-2, with D possibly being TRBD1 (5 bases). Trimming took off 0 bases at V and 4 bases at J, with 12 bases between the two ends. The CDR3 runs 15 residues. The germline gives CDR1 SGHAT, CDR2 FQNNGV. CDR3 sequence: CASSLEAGTRYGYTF. As DNA, the CDR3 is TGTGCCAGCAGCTTAGAGGCAGGGACCCGCTATGGCTACACCTTC.